This T cell receptor beta chain was identified during a study of vaccination effects on CD4 cells after COVID-19. The assay was immunoSEQ multiplex PCR, and TCRdb's table has in-frame clones only and misses some. Of about 73,000 clones listed, 65% to 80% were seen once; the top ten hold less than 3%. Germline V gives CDR1 LNHDA, CDR2 SQIVND (reference sequence). The CDR3 consists of 15 residues. Trimming cost V 3 bases and J 7 bases, with 13 bases left between them. Expansion with viral peptide pools was applied to antigen-specific CD4+ T cells by the ViraFEST assay prior to sequencing. The culture ran for nine to ten days, and then CD4+ T cells were isolated. Nucleocapsid antibodies were negative in the vaccine recipients, who had never had SARS-CoV-2 infection. Half of the medium was exchanged for IL-2 medium on both days 3 and 7. Regarding this clone: What it binds is not known.

This sequence originates from a human donor who received a COVID-19 vaccine. The source was CD4+ T cells from PBMCs cultured with HCoV-NL63 spike peptides, collected before COVID-19 vaccination. The chain uses TRBV19 and TRBJ1-6; D is possibly TRBD1 (5 bases). The CDR3 DNA follows: TGTGCCAGTAGTATCGTCGGGGCCGCCAATTCACCCCTCCACTTT. Encoded protein: CASSIVGAANSPLHF. Filled out from reference TRBV19 and TRBJ1-6, the complete variable domain reads DGGITQSPKYLFRKEGQNVTLSCEQNLNHDAMYWYRQDPGQGLRLIYYSQIVNDFQKGDIAEGYSVSREKKESFPLTVTSAQKNPTAFYLCASSIVGAANSPLHFGNGTRLTVT.